What follows describes a single TCR beta chain. Its antigen is still unknown. This entry comes from a study of T cell responses to AZD1222 COVID-19 vaccine. Study-level points and caveats: Increased Spike-specific TCR breadth and depth were observed after two AZD1222 doses. Variant regions that are unmutated are reportedly the target of nearly half of spike-specific TCRs. The peak T cell response came first, and repertoires were sampled only after it.

Clones were read by immunoSEQ multiplex PCR, and TCRdb kept only the in-frame ones, dropping some. The repertoire holds under 60,000 clones, under 90% seen once, with more than 8.5% in the top ten. This TCR was recovered from an adult in good health. This specimen was peripheral blood, taken on day 0 of AZD1222 vaccination.

The CDR3 nucleotides read TGTGCCACCAGTGATTCCCGTGGGACGAATCAGCCCCAGCATTTT. As protein: CATSDSRGTNQPQHF. This chain joins TRBV24-1 and TRBJ1-5; weak D call: TRBD1 (5 bases). The CDR3 is 15 amino acids. Germline CDR1 KGHDR, CDR2 SFDVKD. Trimming stripped 2 bases from V and 4 bases from J, with 11 bases between.